This is a list of T cell receptor beta chains from one sample in a study of blood T cell repertoires in COVID-19. This table comes from immunoSEQ multiplex PCR, and its TCRdb copy is limited to in-frame clones, with some not included. This table has 250,000 to 300,000 clones, 75% to 90% appearing once. Sequencing was performed on peripheral blood. Every receptor here comes from a woman in her seventies with COVID-19, enrolled during active disease. Both conserved end residues are part of each CDR3.

J,V,CDR3
TRBJ2-3,TRBV27,CASSLSASVPDTQYF
TRBJ2-5,TRBV28,CASSGVEAAPRETQYF
TRBJ1-2,TRBV5-6,CASSFVGHYGYTF
TRBJ1-2,TRBV3-1/TRBV3-2,CASSQVGLGTGYGYTF
TRBJ1-4,TRBV5-1,CASSLGQSTNEKLFF
TRBJ2-1,TRBV5-1,CASSSGLMSEQFF
TRBJ1-1,TRBV20-1,CSASGRATEAFF
TRBJ1-5,TRBV28,CASRKGAQPQHF
TRBJ2-5,TRBV2,CASTLAGDETQYF
TRBJ2-1,TRBV6-1,CASSEPTGGNEQFF
TRBJ1-2,TRBV28,CASSPSPTSIRGGYTF
TRBJ1-2,TRBV6-5,CASSAKPTGNYGYTF
TRBJ2-6,TRBV9,CASSAYRGGGANVLTF
TRBJ2-1,TRBV10-3,CAISGARREIGEQFF
TRBJ1-3,TRBV6-5,CASSYRTGGSGNTIYF
TRBJ2-1,TRBV6-1,CASSENYEQFF
TRBJ2-1,TRBV7-8,CASSLEGVTSGLNEQFF
TRBJ1-6,TRBV30,CAWAVRQGYNSPLHF
TRBJ1-5,TRBV30,CAWSVGTNQPQHF
TRBJ2-7,TRBV5-4,CASSLGQGLGEQYF
TRBJ1-2,TRBV5-1,CASSLGLTGFVYGYTF
TRBJ2-1,TRBV7-3,CASSLTGAPEQFF
TRBJ1-6,TRBV6-5,CASSRANSPLHF
TRBJ1-1,TRBV5-1,CASSLGGGSAEAFF
TRBJ2-7,TRBV28,CASSSTGTGRGYEQYF
TRBJ2-7,TRBV4-3,CASSQEYGTSGLFEQYF
TRBJ1-4,TRBV5-1,CASSRETNEKLFF
TRBJ1-6,TRBV29-1,CSVRQGYNSPLHF
TRBJ2-7,TRBV4-1,CASSQVVTAYEQYF
TRBJ2-2,TRBV19,CASSLSLAGGANTGELFF
TRBJ1-2,TRBV5-5,CASSPKGPLYGYTF
TRBJ1-2,TRBV5-4,CASSKETGGSNGYTF
TRBJ1-3,TRBV9,CASSARPGAGNTIYF
TRBJ2-7,TRBV28,CASSPIQGTGSSYEQYF
TRBJ2-3,TRBV28,CASSQTGDHTDTQYF
TRBJ2-6,TRBV27,CASTKIAGSGANVLTF
TRBJ1-6,TRBV28,CASRRTGKDSPLHF
TRBJ1-1,TRBV19,CASSPRQGGSTEAFF
TRBJ2-1,TRBV19,CASMVRLAGSNEQFF
TRBJ2-2,TRBV28,CASTPGGENGELFF
TRBJ1-6,TRBV5-5,CASSWGQGNSPLHF
TRBJ1-3,TRBV9,CASSHITGSGNTIYF
TRBJ2-2,TRBV10-1,CASTMTGRGTGELFF
TRBJ2-1,TRBV3-1/TRBV3-2,CASSRQGGDNEQFF
TRBJ2-1,TRBV19,CATSQGPRSYNEQFF